What follows is one T cell receptor beta chain and its context. Original analysis: Counts of nucleated cells, estimated from reference gene primer amplification, were obtained. Produced via immunoSEQ multiplex PCR; TCRdb's table is partial and in-frame only. The D gene and trimming were derived from the DNA, and the V and J assignments and clone size from that table. The sample lists about 140,000 clones, about nine tenths occurring once. The age range of participants was about 18 to 100 years, with residence in more than 20 US areas. What the recovered Cohort 3 donors had was two negative PCRs, clearance, or symptom resolution. J gave up 6 bases and V 6 bases, and 9 bases lay outside the gene matches. Germline CDR1 reads ENHRY; CDR2 reads SYGVKD. The length of the CDR3 is 14 residues. This record comes from a study of blood T cell repertoires in COVID-19.

The origin of this receptor is a man aged 60 to 69 who had recovered from COVID-19. This sequence joins TRBV10-3 and TRBJ2-3; 7 bases agree with TRBD2. Material: PBMCs or T cells enriched from blood (not recorded which). CDR3 amino acids: CAIRGGTARDTQYF. CDR3 bases: TGTGCCATCAGGGGGGGGACCGCACGGGATACGCAGTATTTT.